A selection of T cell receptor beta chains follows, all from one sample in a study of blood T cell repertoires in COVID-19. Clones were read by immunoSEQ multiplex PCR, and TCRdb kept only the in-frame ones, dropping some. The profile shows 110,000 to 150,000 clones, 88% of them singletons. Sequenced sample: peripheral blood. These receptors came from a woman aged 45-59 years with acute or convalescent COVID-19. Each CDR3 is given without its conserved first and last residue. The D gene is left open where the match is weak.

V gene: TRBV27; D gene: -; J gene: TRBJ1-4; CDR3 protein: ATHQTKTNEKLF
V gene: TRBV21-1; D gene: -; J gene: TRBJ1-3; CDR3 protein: ASSKGGAGGEVCSNTIY
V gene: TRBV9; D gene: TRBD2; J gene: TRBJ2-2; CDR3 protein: ASSVASLAGGLAGELF
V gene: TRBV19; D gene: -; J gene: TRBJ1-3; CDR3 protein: ASKWSDILSGNTIY
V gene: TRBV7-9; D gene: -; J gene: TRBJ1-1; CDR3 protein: ASSNRGAEAF
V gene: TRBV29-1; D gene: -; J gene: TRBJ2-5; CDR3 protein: SVEGTAQEY
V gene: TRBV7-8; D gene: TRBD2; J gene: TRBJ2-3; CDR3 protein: ASSPWTSGSTDTQY
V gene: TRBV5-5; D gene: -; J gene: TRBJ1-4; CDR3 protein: ASSLSRVTNEKLF
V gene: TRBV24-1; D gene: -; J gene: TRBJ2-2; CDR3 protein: ATSVGVPPTGELF
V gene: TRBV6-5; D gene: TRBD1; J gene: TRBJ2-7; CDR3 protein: ASRYNRGPRYEQY
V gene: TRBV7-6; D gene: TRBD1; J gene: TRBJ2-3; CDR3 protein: ASSLVGGRGRRTDTQY
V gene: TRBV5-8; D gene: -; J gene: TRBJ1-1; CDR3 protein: ASSPEIVGGVGTEAF
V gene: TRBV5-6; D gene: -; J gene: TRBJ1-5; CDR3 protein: ASSLGRSQPQH
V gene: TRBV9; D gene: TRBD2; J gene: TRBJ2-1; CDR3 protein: ASSVAIAGAVNEQF
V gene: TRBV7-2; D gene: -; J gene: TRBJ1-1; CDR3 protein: ASSLSDTLEAF
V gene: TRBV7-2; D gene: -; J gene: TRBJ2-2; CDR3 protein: ASSPGTTNTGELF
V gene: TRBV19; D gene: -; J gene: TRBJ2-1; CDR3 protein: ASSISAVEQF
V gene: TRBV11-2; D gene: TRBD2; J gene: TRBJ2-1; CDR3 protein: ASSSGTRVSHEQF
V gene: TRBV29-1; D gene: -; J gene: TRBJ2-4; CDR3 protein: SVLHRDSNIQY
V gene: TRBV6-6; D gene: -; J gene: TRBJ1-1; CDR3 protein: ASSRWGGRENTEAF
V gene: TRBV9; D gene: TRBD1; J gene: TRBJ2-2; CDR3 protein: ASSPGQPNTGELF
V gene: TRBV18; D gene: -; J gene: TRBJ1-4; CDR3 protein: ASSPYQGSTNEKLF
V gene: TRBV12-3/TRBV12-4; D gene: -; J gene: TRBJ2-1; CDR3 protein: ASSFRNNEQF
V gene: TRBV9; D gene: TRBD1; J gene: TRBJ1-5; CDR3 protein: ASSVALFIGTGCEVDNQPQH
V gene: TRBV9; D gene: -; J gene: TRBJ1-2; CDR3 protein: ASSTRGGDGYT
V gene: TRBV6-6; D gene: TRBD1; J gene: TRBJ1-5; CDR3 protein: ASSDQGGPRAQH
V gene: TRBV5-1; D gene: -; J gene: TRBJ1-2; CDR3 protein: ASSQKGGGADGYT
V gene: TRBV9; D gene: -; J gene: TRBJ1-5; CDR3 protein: ASSVAGVGPQH
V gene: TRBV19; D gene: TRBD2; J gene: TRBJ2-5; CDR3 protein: ASSSFWSGGAFQETQY
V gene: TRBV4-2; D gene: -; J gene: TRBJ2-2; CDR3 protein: ASRDTGELF
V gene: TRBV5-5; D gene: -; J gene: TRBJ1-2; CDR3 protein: ASSGTQNYGYT
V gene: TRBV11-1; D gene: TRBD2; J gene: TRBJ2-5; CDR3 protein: ASSFGEGETQY
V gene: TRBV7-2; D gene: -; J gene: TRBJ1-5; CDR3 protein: AGGGLRGNQPQH